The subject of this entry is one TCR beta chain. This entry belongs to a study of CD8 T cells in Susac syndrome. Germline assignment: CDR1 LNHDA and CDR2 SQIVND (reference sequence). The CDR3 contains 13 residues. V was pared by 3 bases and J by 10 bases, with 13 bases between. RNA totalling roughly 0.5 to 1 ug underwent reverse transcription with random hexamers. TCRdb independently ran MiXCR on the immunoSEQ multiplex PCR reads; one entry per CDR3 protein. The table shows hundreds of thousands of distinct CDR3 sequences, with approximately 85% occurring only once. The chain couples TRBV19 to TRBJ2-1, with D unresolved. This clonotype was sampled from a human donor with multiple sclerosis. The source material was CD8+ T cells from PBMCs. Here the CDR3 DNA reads TGTGCCAGTAGTATCGGCCCCTCCCTGGAGCAGTTCTTC. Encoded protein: CASSIGPSLEQFF.